These 27 T cell receptor beta chains were all obtained from the same sample, sequenced in a study of PD-1 blockade in mismatch repair-deficient tumors. The protocol was immunoSEQ multiplex PCR, while the TCRdb copy is restricted to in-frame clones and leaves out a portion. The sample yields around 33,000 clones, around 80% seen once. The sample was PBMCs, taken around 6 weeks after starting pembrolizumab. The receptors originated from an adult with mismatch repair-deficient cancer.

The rearrangement uses TRBV6-5 and TRBJ2-5; 10 bases align to TRBD1. CDR1 and CDR2 from the germline V gene are MNHEY and SVGAGI. The CDR3 spans 14 residues. V shed 6 bases, J shed 5 bases, and the junction held 6 bases outside the gene matches. The CDR3 here is CASREGQGSETQYF. CDR3 coding DNA: TGTGCCAGCAGGGAGGGACAGGGGAGCGAGACCCAGTACTTC.

This clone has just one count. The J gene is TRBJ2-1, the V gene TRBV5-1, with TRBD2 identical over 11 bases. The germline CDR1 and CDR2 sequences are SGHRS and YFSETQ. The J segment lost 2 bases and the V segment lost 4 bases, leaving 2 bases of the junction unmatched. The CDR3 consists of 15 residues. CDR3 loop: CASSQTSGAYNEQFF. CDR3 DNA: TGCGCCAGCAGCCAGACTAGCGGGGCCTACAATGAGCAGTTCTTC.

The chain carries TRBV28 and TRBJ1-2; TRBD1 might be the D (6 bases). V was clipped by 3 bases and J by 5 bases, with 13 bases between them. CDR1 is MDHEN, CDR2 SYDVKM, per germline. The length of the CDR3 is 14 residues. The CDR3 spells CASSLGAEAYGYTF. Here the CDR3 DNA reads TGTGCCAGCAGTTTGGGGGCAGAGGCTTATGGCTACACCTTC.

The chain couples TRBV6-5 to TRBJ2-5; 10 bases align to TRBD1. Germline lookup yields CDR1 MNHEY and CDR2 SVGAGI. With 9 bases clipped from V and 4 bases from J, the junction kept 8 bases outside the gene matches. The CDR3 loop spans 14 amino acids. In DNA form, the CDR3 reads TGTGCCAGTCTACCCGGGACAGGGGCAGAGACCCAGTACTTC. Translating gives CASLPGTGAETQYF.

The genes are TRBV27 and TRBJ2-1, with a weak D call TRBD2 (5 bases). With 3 bases removed from V and 1 base from J, the gap between germline ends came to 16 bases. This CDR3 has 17 residues. Looked up from germline, CDR1 is MNHEY and CDR2 is SMNVEV (reference sequence). The CDR3 bases are TGTGCCAGCAGTTTTGGGCTCCCCCGGACTTCCTACAATGAGCAGTTCTTC. As protein: CASSFGLPRTSYNEQFF.

This clone has a single count. This chain uses TRBV6-5 with TRBJ2-1, with 14 bases matching TRBD2. V gave up 5 bases and J gave up 7 bases; unmatched junction bases: 4. This CDR3 is built from 15 residues. Germline V CDR1 and CDR2: MNHEY, SVGAGI. CDR3 sequence: CASSRLAGGQNEQFF. Written as DNA, the CDR3 is TGTGCCAGCAGTCGACTAGCGGGAGGGCAGAATGAGCAGTTCTTC.

The chain combines TRBV28 with TRBJ2-3, with TRBD2 identical over 7 bases. The germline V gene encodes CDR1 MDHEN and CDR2 SYDVKM. The CDR3 length is 15 residues. V shed 3 bases and J 0 bases; nucleotides not matched to a gene: 3. CDR3 bases: TGTGCCAGCAGTTTTTTTAGCGGGAGCACAGATACGCAGTATTTT. Residues: CASSFFSGSTDTQYF.

This clone was detected only a few times. The chain couples TRBV10-3 to TRBJ2-7; D possibly corresponds to TRBD1 (6 bases). Trimming stripped 3 bases from V and 3 bases from J, with 15 bases between. The CDR3 contains 15 residues. Germline-derived CDR1 and CDR2 are ENHRY and SYGVKD. CDR3 in amino acids: CAISDKNREFYEQYF. The CDR3 DNA reads TGTGCCATCAGTGATAAAAACAGGGAGTTCTACGAGCAGTACTTC.

This chain connects TRBV27 to TRBJ1-5, with D possibly matching TRBD1 (5 bases). The CDR3 has 17 amino acids. V was cut by 0 bases and J by 1 base, with 13 bases left in between. CDR1 MNHEY and CDR2 SMNVEV come from the germline V gene (reference sequence). This CDR3 reads CASSLSGGWGSNQPQHF. The DNA for the CDR3 is TGTGCCAGCAGTTTATCGGGGGGATGGGGGAGCAATCAGCCCCAGCATTTT.

The chain joins TRBV7-9 to TRBJ2-3; perhaps TRBD1 as D (7 bases). The CDR3 length is 15 residues. Between the trimmed V and J ends, which lost 5 bases and 4 bases, there was a span of 16 bases. Germline V gives CDR1 SEHNR, CDR2 FQNEAQ (reference sequence). The DNA for the CDR3 is TGTGCCAGCAGCCCCTTGGAGGGGGCTGCAGATACGCAGTATTTT. Translating it yields CASSPLEGAADTQYF.

The CDR3 DNA sequence: TGTGCCAGCAGCTCCGCGGGAGGGTCCAATGAGCAGTTCTTC. Protein: CASSSAGGSNEQFF. The V and J genes are TRBV7-3 and TRBJ2-1, with 9 positions matching TRBD2. The length of the CDR3 is 14 residues. Germline-derived CDR1 and CDR2 are SGHTA and FQGTGA. Trimming cost V 4 bases and J 6 bases; bases outside gene matches: 4.

For the CDR3, the DNA is TGCAGCGTGGGTTCTACTAGCGGCGACATCGAGCAGTACTTC. It yields the protein CSVGSTSGDIEQYF. This chain links TRBV29-1 with TRBJ2-7; 8 bases match TRBD2. Germline-derived CDR1 and CDR2 are SQVTM and ANQGSEA. The CDR3 loop spans 14 amino acids. V was clipped by 6 bases and J by 6 bases; unmatched bases: 13.

The chain joins TRBV29-1 to TRBJ2-3; TRBD2 agrees at 8 bases. The V gene end was trimmed by 3 bases and the J gene end by 0 bases; junction bases not matched to a gene: 8. CDR3 length: 16 residues. CDR1 is SQVTM, CDR2 ANQGSEA, per germline. CDR3: CSVEDHKRGSTDTQYF. For the CDR3, the DNA is TGCAGCGTTGAGGACCATAAGCGGGGGAGCACAGATACGCAGTATTTT.

This clone was picked up one time. V and J are TRBV21-1 and TRBJ2-3; the table assigns TRBD2, which was not confirmed against the DNA. TRBV21-1 is designated a pseudogene. The CDR3 has 18 amino acids. CDR3: CASSKGIRREGPADTQYF. CDR3 DNA: TGTGCCAGCAGCAAAGGGATTAGGCGGGAGGGCCCCGCAGATACGCAGTATTTT.

This chain joins TRBV19 and TRBJ2-7, with 9 bases aligning to TRBD1. The length of the CDR3 is 15 residues. Germline V gives CDR1 LNHDA, CDR2 SQIVND (reference sequence). Trimming took 3 bases from V and 1 from J; bases not matched to a gene: 4. The CDR3 loop reads CASSILGQGSYEQYF. The CDR3 nucleotides read TGTGCCAGTAGTATCTTGGGACAGGGATCCTACGAGCAGTACTTC.

The chain is built from TRBV27 and TRBJ1-4, with D possibly being TRBD1 (6 bases). CDR3 length equals 16 residues. CDR1 MNHEY and CDR2 SMNVEV come from the germline V gene (reference sequence). Trimming removed 5 bases at V and 8 bases at J, with 21 bases between. This CDR3 reads CASSPFVTGFNEKLFF. The CDR3 DNA is TGTGCCAGCAGTCCGTTCGTAACAGGGTTTAACGAAAAACTGTTTTTT.

Here the CDR3 reads CASSSVTGGLSGNTIYF. CDR3 sequence (DNA): TGTGCCAGCAGTTCTGTCACAGGGGGCTTATCGGGAAACACCATATATTTT. The J gene is TRBJ1-3, the V gene TRBV27; 9 bases are shared with TRBD1. Trimming at V came to 4 bases and at J to 4 bases, leaving 11 bases not matched to a gene. The CDR3 is made up of 17 amino acids. The germline V gene has CDR1 MNHEY and CDR2 SMNVEV (reference sequence).

The chain is built from TRBV7-3 and TRBJ2-5, with a tentative D call TRBD1 (6 bases). Germline CDR1 SGHTA, CDR2 FQGTGA. Trimming took off 5 bases at V and 1 base at J, with 8 bases between the two ends. The CDR3 covers 13 residues. CDR3: CASSIQGQETQYF. As DNA, the CDR3 is TGTGCCAGCAGCATACAGGGCCAAGAGACCCAGTACTTC.

This clone was picked up a small number of times. The chain couples TRBV6-5 to TRBJ2-7; TRBD1 aligns across 10 bases. Trimming took 3 bases from V and 4 from J; bases not matched to a gene: 6. Per the germline V gene, CDR1 is MNHEY and CDR2 is SVGAGI. The CDR3 runs 15 residues. DNA for the CDR3: TGTGCCAGCAGTTATCTTCGGACAGGGGGGTACGAGCAGTACTTC. Amino acids: CASSYLRTGGYEQYF.

The chain links TRBV7-3 to TRBJ2-1, with 10 bases that match TRBD2. There are 18 residues in the CDR3. The trim removed 0 bases at V and 0 bases at J, leaving 5 bases unmatched. Germline lookup yields CDR1 SGHTA and CDR2 FQGTGA. CDR3 nucleotide sequence: TGTGCCAGCAGCTTAACTCCACTAGCGGGATACTCCTACAATGAGCAGTTCTTC. It codes for CASSLTPLAGYSYNEQFF.

V usage is TRBV28 and J usage is TRBJ1-1; 9 bases map to TRBD1. The CDR3 length is 14 residues. V dropped 6 bases and J dropped 11; count of bases not matched to a gene: 13. In germline, CDR1 is MDHEN, CDR2 SYDVKM. Written as DNA, the CDR3 is TGTGCCAGCAGCTTACCGGGACAGGGCGGCTCGGCTTTCTTT. It specifies CASSLPGQGGSAFF.

V is TRBV28 and J is TRBJ2-1, with 8 bases fitting TRBD2. The germline V gene has CDR1 MDHEN and CDR2 SYDVKM. This CDR3 contains 16 residues. V gave up 6 bases and J gave up 6 bases; unmatched junction bases: 13. The CDR3 sequence: CASSALSGMSANEQFF. The CDR3 DNA reads as TGTGCCAGCAGCGCCCTTAGCGGGATGTCGGCCAATGAGCAGTTCTTC.

The rearrangement links TRBV2 to TRBJ1-5, with D hard to call. This CDR3 contains 15 residues. The V and J ends lost 3 bases and 6 bases respectively, with 15 bases between them. CDR1 and CDR2 from the germline V gene are SNHLY and FYNNEI. In DNA form, the CDR3 reads TGTGCCAGCAGTGAGAGGTGGGAGGGCCCTCAGCCCCAGCATTTT. This gives the protein CASSERWEGPQPQHF. The variable domain in full, completed from reference TRBV2 and TRBJ1-5, reads EPEVTQTPSHQVTQMGQEVILRCVPISNHLYFYWYRQILGQKVEFLVSFYNNEISEKSEIFDDQFSVERPDGSNFTLKIRSTKLEDSAMYFCASSERWEGPQPQHFGDGTRLSIL.

This rearrangement joins TRBV7-2 to TRBJ2-3; a weak D match, TRBD1 (6 bases). From germline, CDR1 is SGHTA and CDR2 FQGNSA. This CDR3 spans 15 amino acids. V dropped 7 bases and J dropped 1 base, with 15 bases sitting between them. CDR3 sequence (DNA): TGTGCCAGCACCTGGACCGGGACACGCACAGATACGCAGTATTTT. Its translation: CASTWTGTRTDTQYF.

This clone appeared a single time. The chain links TRBV7-8 to TRBJ1-6, with D unresolved. Trimming removed 0 bases at V and 7 bases at J, with 4 bases between. CDR1 is SGHVS, CDR2 FQNEAQ, per germline. This CDR3 is 13 amino acids long. The DNA of the CDR3 is TGTGCCAGCAGCTTAGCCCAAAATTCACCCCTCCACTTT. Its protein product is CASSLAQNSPLHF.

The chain links TRBV2 to TRBJ1-6, with D possibly matching TRBD1 (5 bases). CDR1 is SNHLY and CDR2 is FYNNEI in the germline V gene. The V gene lost 8 bases and the J gene lost 7 bases, with 12 bases spanning the gap. The CDR3 totals 13 residues. Here the CDR3 reads CASLDTTNSPLHF. CDR3 coding DNA: TGTGCCAGCTTGGACACCACAAATTCACCCCTCCACTTT.

This clone appeared once. The chain is built from TRBV27 and TRBJ2-3; 16 bases agree with TRBD2. Trimming cost V 5 bases and J 8 bases; bases outside gene matches: 10. The V gene's germline CDR1 is MNHEY and CDR2 SMNVEV (reference sequence). The CDR3 totals 17 residues. The CDR3 region is CASSPGTSGRALGTQYF. Written as DNA, the CDR3 is TGTGCCAGCAGTCCAGGGACTAGCGGGAGGGCCCTGGGTACGCAGTATTTT.